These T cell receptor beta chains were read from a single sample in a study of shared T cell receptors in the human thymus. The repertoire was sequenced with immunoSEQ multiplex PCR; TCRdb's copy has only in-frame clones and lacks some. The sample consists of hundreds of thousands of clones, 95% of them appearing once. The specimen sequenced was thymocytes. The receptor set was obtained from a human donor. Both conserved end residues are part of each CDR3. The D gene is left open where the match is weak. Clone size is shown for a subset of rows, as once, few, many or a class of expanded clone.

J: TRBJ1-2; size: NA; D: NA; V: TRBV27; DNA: TGTGCCAGCAGTTTGCAGGGTCTCCAGGGCTACACCTTC; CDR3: CASSLQGLQGYTF
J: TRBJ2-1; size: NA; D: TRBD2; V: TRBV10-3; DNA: TGTGCCATCAGGACTAGCGGGAGCCATGAGCAGTTCTTC; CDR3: CAIRTSGSHEQFF
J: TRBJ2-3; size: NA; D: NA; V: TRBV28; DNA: TGTGCCAGCAGCTGGAGAAGCTCCGCGACAGATACGCAGTATTTT; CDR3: CASSWRSSATDTQYF
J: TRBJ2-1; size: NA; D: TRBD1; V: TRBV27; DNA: TGTGCCAGCAGCCAGATCGGGACAGTGTGTAATGAGCAGTTCTTC; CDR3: CASSQIGTVCNEQFF
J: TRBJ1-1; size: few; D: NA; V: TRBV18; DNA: TGTGCCAGCTCAGTGGCCTGGGACGCGATGAACACTGAAGCTTTCTTT; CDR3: CASSVAWDAMNTEAFF
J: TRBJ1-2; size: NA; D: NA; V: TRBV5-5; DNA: TGTGCCAGCAGCGTCGGGACACTCTATGGCTACACCTTC; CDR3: CASSVGTLYGYTF
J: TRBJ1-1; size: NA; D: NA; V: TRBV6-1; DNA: TGTGCCAGCAGGGAGACAGTTTCAGAAGCTTTCTTT; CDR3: CASRETVSEAFF
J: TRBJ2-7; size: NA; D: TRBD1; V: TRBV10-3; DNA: TGTGCCGTAACCGGGACAGACACCTACGAGCAGTACTTC; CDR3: CAVTGTDTYEQYF
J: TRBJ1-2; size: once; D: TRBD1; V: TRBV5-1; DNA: TGCGCCAGCAGCTTGGGCGGGACAGGCTATGGCTACACCTTC; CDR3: CASSLGGTGYGYTF
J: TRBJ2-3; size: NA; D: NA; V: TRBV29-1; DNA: TGCAGCGTTGAAAGTAGGGGGGTTGGTAGCACAGATACGCAGTATTTT; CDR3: CSVESRGVGSTDTQYF
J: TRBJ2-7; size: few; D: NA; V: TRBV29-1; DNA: TGCAGCGTTGAAATTGCATGGAAGACGCAGTACTTC; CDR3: CSVEIAWKTQYF
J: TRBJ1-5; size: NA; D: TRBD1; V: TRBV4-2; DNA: TGTGCCAGCAGCCAAGAGACAGGGGAGGTGAAGGCCCAGCATTTT; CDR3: CASSQETGEVKAQHF
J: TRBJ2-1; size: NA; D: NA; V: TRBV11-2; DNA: TGTGCCAGCAGCTATACGCAGCGCGCCTACAATGAGCAGTTCTTC; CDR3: CASSYTQRAYNEQFF
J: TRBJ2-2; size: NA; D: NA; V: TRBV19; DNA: TGTGCCAGTACCTTAGGGACGGGCGGGGAGCTGTTTTTT; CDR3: CASTLGTGGELFF
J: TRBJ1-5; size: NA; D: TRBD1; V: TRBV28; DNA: TGTGCCAGCAGTTTACCCCGGGACAGGGATCCCTATAGCAATCAGCCCCAGCATTTT; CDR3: CASSLPRDRDPYSNQPQHF
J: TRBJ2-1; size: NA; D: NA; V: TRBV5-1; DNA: TGCGCCAGCAGCCCTCATGTGGGGGAGGCCTACAATGAGCAGTTCTTC; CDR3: CASSPHVGEAYNEQFF
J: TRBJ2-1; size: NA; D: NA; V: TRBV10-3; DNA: TGTGCCATCAGTGATTCAGGTCCCCACTCCTACAATGAGCAGTTCTTC; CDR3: CAISDSGPHSYNEQFF
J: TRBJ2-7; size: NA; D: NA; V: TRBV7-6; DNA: TGTGCCAGCAGCTTTACAGGGAAACCCTACGAGCAGTACTTC; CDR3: CASSFTGKPYEQYF
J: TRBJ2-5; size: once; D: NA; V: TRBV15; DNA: TGTGCCACCAGCAGACACTTCCAAGAGACCCAGTACTTC; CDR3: CATSRHFQETQYF
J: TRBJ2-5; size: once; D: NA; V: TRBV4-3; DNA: TGCGCCAGCAGCCAAGATCCGTTTCAGATCCAGTACTTC; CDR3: CASSQDPFQIQYF
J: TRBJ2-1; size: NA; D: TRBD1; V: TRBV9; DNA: TGTGCCAGCAGCGTAGCAGGGGGCCAGATTCTCAATGAGCAGTTCTTC; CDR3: CASSVAGGQILNEQFF
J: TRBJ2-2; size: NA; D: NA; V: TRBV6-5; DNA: TGTGCCAGCAGCCGCGGACCGCACCAGGCCGGGGAGCTGTTTTTT; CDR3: CASSRGPHQAGELFF
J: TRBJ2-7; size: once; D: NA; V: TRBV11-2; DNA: TGTGCCAGCAGCTTAGAAGGCCCGACTACCTACGAGCAGTACTTC; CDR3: CASSLEGPTTYEQYF
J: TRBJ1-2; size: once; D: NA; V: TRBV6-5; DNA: TGTGCCAGCAGTTACTTCCGACAGGAGGATAACTATGGCTACACCTTC; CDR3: CASSYFRQEDNYGYTF
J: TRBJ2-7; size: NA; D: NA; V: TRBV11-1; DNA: TGTGCCAGCAGCTTAGGCCAAAACCACTACGAGCAGTACTTC; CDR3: CASSLGQNHYEQYF
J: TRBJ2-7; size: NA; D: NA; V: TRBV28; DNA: TGTGCCAGCAGCCAAGGGAAAGGAGCCTACGAGCAGTACTTC; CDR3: CASSQGKGAYEQYF
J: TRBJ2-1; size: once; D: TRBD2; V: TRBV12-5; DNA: TGTGCTAGTGGTCCAAGCGAACTAGCGGAAACCTACAATGAGCAGTTCTTC; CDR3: CASGPSELAETYNEQFF
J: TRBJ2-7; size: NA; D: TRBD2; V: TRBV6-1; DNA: TGTGCCAGCAGTAATAGCGGGAGTGCTTCCTACGAGCAGTACTTC; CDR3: CASSNSGSASYEQYF
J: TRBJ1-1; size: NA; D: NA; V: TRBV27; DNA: TGTGCCAGCAGTTTCGGGGGGGGCACTGAAGCTTTCTTT; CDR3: CASSFGGGTEAFF